The next 19 T cell receptor beta chains were all read from a single sample in a study of CD8 T cells in ankylosing spondylitis. Via MiXCR, TCRdb re-called the 5' RACE reads, giving one row per CDR3 protein. The sample shows 350,000 to 550,000 distinct CDR3 sequences, 25% to 30% of them seen only once. Study conclusions and caveats: A motif in TCR beta, a set of eight highly homologous variants, appeared characteristic of ankylosing spondylitis blood.

Antigens of these TCRs are unknown. Sample: blood, either unsorted or a sorted T cell fraction (not recorded which). These receptors all stem from a male donor with ankylosing spondylitis.

The chain couples TRBV20-1 to TRBJ1-1; no definite D call. The V end was cut by 3 bases, the J end by 0 bases, with 11 bases between. Germline V gene lookup returns CDR1 DFQATT and CDR2 SNEGSKA (reference sequence). The CDR3 totals 14 residues. This CDR3 reads CSASRGPMNTEAFF. The CDR3 coding sequence is TGCAGTGCTAGCCGAGGACCAATGAACACTGAAGCTTTCTTT.

This chain links TRBV29-1 with TRBJ2-3; D is perhaps TRBD2 (5 bases). Trimming left V 2 bases short and J 2 bases short, with 14 bases between. This CDR3 region has 15 residues. The germline CDR1 and CDR2 sequences are SQVTM and ANQGSEA. CDR3 region: CSVESGVRSTDTQYF. CDR3 in DNA: TGCAGCGTTGAATCCGGGGTCCGATCCACAGATACGCAGTATTTT.

There are many counts of this clonotype. J is TRBJ2-2 and V is TRBV5-1; D tentatively reads TRBD1 or TRBD2 (5 bases each). CDR3 length equals 15 residues. The V end lost 0 bases, the J end lost 2 bases, and 8 bases lay between the germline ends. The germline CDR1 and CDR2 sequences are SGHRS and YFSETQ. Here the CDR3 DNA reads TGCGCCAGCAGCTTGGCTGGGGACAACACCGGGGAGCTGTTTTTT. It yields the protein CASSLAGDNTGELFF.

Only a few counts were recorded for this clonotype. The V and J genes are TRBV12-3 or TRBV12-4 and TRBJ2-3; D is possibly TRBD2 (6 bases). V was clipped by 6 bases and J by 0 bases, with 19 bases between them. This CDR3 region has 17 residues. The CDR3 nucleotides are TGTGCCAGCAGCCTCTCCCGGGGGAGCCTTAGCACAGATACGCAGTATTTT. Translation gives CASSLSRGSLSTDTQYF.

The chain uses TRBV12-3 or TRBV12-4 and TRBJ1-5; possible D gene TRBD1, 5 bases. The V and J ends lost 2 bases and 6 bases respectively, with 11 bases between them. This CDR3 has 14 amino acids. In DNA, the CDR3 is TGTGCCAGCAGTTTAAGGGGCCAGGGTCAGCCCCAGCATTTT. Amino acids: CASSLRGQGQPQHF.

The chain links TRBV7-2 to TRBJ2-1; D might be TRBD1 or TRBD2, each matching 5 bases. The CDR3 covers 11 residues. Germline assignment: CDR1 SGHTA and CDR2 FQGNSA. CDR3 sequence: CADGDGAEQFF. The CDR3 region has the DNA TGTGCGGATGGTGACGGGGCTGAGCAGTTCTTC. The whole variable domain, remainder taken from reference TRBV7-2 and TRBJ2-1, is GAGVSQSPSNKVTEKGKDVELRCDPISGHTALYWYRQSLGQGLEFLIYFQGNSAPDKSGLPSDRFSAERTGGSVSTLTIQRTQQEDSAVYLCADGDGAEQFFGPGTRLTVL.

The chain has TRBV27 and TRBJ1-5; D is possibly TRBD1 (5 bases). CDR1 MNHEY and CDR2 SMNVEV come from the germline V gene (reference sequence). This CDR3 region has 16 residues. V lost 5 bases to trimming and J lost 2 bases, with 16 bases between them. This CDR3 is CASSPGGTVGNQPQHF. The CDR3 nucleotides are TGTGCCAGCAGTCCCGGGGGGACGGTGGGCAATCAGCCCCAGCATTTT.

A few counts support this clonotype. This sequence joins TRBV12-3 or TRBV12-4 and TRBJ2-1; TRBD1 might be the D (6 bases). This CDR3 contains 17 residues. V was pared by 5 bases and J by 10 bases, with 27 bases between. The CDR3 loop reads CASSGDRGGGGSSEQFF. CDR3 coding DNA: TGTGCCAGCAGTGGGGACCGTGGGGGCGGAGGATCATCAGAGCAGTTCTTC.

The chain combines TRBV30 with TRBJ1-5, with D uncertain. Trimming stripped 7 bases from V and 5 bases from J, with 18 bases between. Per the germline V gene, CDR1 is GTSNPN and CDR2 is SVGIG (reference sequence). This CDR3 spans 14 amino acids. The CDR3 protein is CASDSGISDQPQHF. CDR3 nucleotides: TGTGCCTCCGACTCAGGAATATCAGATCAGCCCCAGCATTTT.

The rearrangement links TRBV5-1 to TRBJ2-2, with 7 bases fitting TRBD1. The CDR3 runs to 15 residues. The germline CDR1 and CDR2 sequences are SGHRS and YFSETQ. Trimming cost V 3 bases and J 5 bases; bases outside gene matches: 7. CDR3 loop: CASSSYDRATGELFF. The CDR3, as DNA: TGCGCCAGCAGCTCCTACGACAGGGCAACCGGGGAGCTGTTTTTT.

This clonotype was seen repeatedly, ten times or more. V and J are TRBV24-1 and TRBJ2-1; TRBD2 aligns across 9 bases. The CDR3 has 14 amino acids. From germline, CDR1 is KGHDR and CDR2 SFDVKD. V gave up 3 bases and J gave up 8 bases; unmatched junction bases: 4. CDR3 region: CATSDEASGDEQFF. CDR3 nucleotide sequence: TGTGCCACCAGTGATGAAGCTAGCGGGGATGAGCAGTTCTTC.

This clonotype came up a few times. The chain uses TRBV5-1 and TRBJ1-1; D might be TRBD1 (6 bases). This CDR3 spans 15 amino acids. Trimming cost V 0 bases and J 2 bases, with 11 bases left between them. CDR1 SGHRS and CDR2 YFSETQ come from the germline V gene. The CDR3: CASSLEGGPNTEAFF. CDR3 DNA: TGCGCCAGCAGCTTGGAGGGGGGGCCAAACACTGAAGCTTTCTTT.

The rearrangement joins TRBV20-1 to TRBJ1-1, with D possibly matching TRBD1 (5 bases). Per the germline V gene, CDR1 is DFQATT and CDR2 is SNEGSKA (reference sequence). V lost 5 bases and J 2 bases, leaving 21 bases between the germline ends. CDR3 length equals 16 residues. The CDR3 reads CSAPTESWGSNTEAFF. CDR3 sequence (DNA): TGCAGTGCTCCCACAGAGTCTTGGGGGAGCAACACTGAAGCTTTCTTT.

The V and J genes are TRBV6-5 and TRBJ2-1; D is possibly TRBD1 or TRBD2 (6 bases each). From germline, CDR1 is MNHEY and CDR2 SVGAGI. The length of the CDR3 is 14 residues. The V end lost 2 bases, the J end lost 2 bases, and 7 bases lay between the germline ends. CDR3 nucleotide sequence: TGTGCCAGCAGTTACCGGGGGCCCTACAATGAGCAGTTCTTC. The encoded protein is CASSYRGPYNEQFF.

The genes are TRBV9 and TRBJ2-7; maybe TRBD2 (7 bases). This CDR3 is 12 amino acids long. CDR1 and CDR2 (germline): SGDLS, YYNGEE. The ends were cut back, 7 bases at V and 2 bases at J, with 10 bases in the middle. CDR3 amino acids: CASGGDTYEQYF. The CDR3 nucleotides read TGTGCCAGCGGGGGGGACACCTACGAGCAGTACTTC.

The chain uses TRBV29-1 and TRBJ1-2; TRBD1 aligns across 8 bases. Germline loops: CDR1 SQVTM, CDR2 ANQGSEA. The CDR3 has 14 amino acids. Trimming removed 6 bases from V and 4 bases from J; junction bases left unmatched: 10. The CDR3 DNA sequence: TGCAGCGTCCGAACAGGGGGTACGGGCTATGGCTACACCTTC. Its protein is CSVRTGGTGYGYTF. The entire variable domain, with the rest obtained from reference TRBV29-1 and TRBJ1-2, is as follows: SAVISQKPSRDICQRGTSLTIQCQVDSQVTMMFWYRQQPGQSLTLIATANQGSEATYESGFVIDKFPISRPNLTFSTLTVSNMSPEDSSIYLCSVRTGGTGYGYTFGSGTRLTVV.

This chain connects TRBV20-1 to TRBJ1-6, with TRBD1 matching over 8 bases. The CDR3 contains 14 residues. CDR1 is DFQATT, CDR2 SNEGSKA, per germline (reference sequence). Unmatched junction bases numbered 6, after V lost 1 base and J lost 10 bases. The CDR3 nucleotides are TGCAGTGCTAGAGCGTCAGGGGGCTTATCACCCCTCCACTTT. The encoded protein is CSARASGGLSPLHF.

The chain joins TRBV20-1 to TRBJ2-5, with 9 bases fitting TRBD2. CDR1 and CDR2 (germline): DFQATT, SNEGSKA (reference sequence). J lost 4 bases, V lost 6 bases, and 15 bases had no gene match. The CDR3 contains 16 residues. The CDR3 protein is CSARLELAGLAETQYF. The CDR3 region has the DNA TGCAGTGCCCGGCTTGAGCTAGCGGGATTGGCAGAGACCCAGTACTTC.

This clonotype has just a few counts. The chain has TRBV4-1 and TRBJ2-1, with 10 bases fitting TRBD2. This CDR3 has 16 amino acids. The V gene end was trimmed by 2 bases and the J gene end by 13 bases; junction bases not matched to a gene: 14. Germline CDR1 reads MGHRA; CDR2 reads YSYEKL. CDR3 protein: CASSQPRTSGTNRQFF. The CDR3 DNA is TGCGCCAGCAGCCAACCCCGGACTAGCGGAACAAACCGACAGTTCTTC.